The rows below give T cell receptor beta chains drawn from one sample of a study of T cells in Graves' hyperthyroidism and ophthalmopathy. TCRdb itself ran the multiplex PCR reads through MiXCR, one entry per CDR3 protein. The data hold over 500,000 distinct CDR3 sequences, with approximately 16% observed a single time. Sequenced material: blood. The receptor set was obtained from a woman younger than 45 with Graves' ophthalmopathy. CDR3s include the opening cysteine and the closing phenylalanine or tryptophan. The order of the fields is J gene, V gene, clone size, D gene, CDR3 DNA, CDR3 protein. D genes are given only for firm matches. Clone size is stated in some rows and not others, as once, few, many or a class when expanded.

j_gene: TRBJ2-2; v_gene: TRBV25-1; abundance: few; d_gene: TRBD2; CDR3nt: TGTGCCAGCAGTGACGGGGGAGGGGTGACCGGGGAGCTGTTTTTT; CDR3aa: CASSDGGGVTGELFF
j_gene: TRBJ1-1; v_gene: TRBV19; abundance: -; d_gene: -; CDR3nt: TGTGCCAGTAGTATGTGGTTCGGTGGGAACACTGAAGCTTTCTTT; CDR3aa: CASSMWFGGNTEAFF
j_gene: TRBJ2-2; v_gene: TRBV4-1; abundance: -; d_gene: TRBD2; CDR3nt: TGCGCCAGCAGCCGTGTAATATTAGCGGGAGGATCTAAGACCGGGGAGCTGTTTTTT; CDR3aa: CASSRVILAGGSKTGELFF
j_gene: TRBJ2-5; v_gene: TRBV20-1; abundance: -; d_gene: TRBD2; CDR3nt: TGCAGTGCTAGCGGCGGGAGCCCCCCCCGGCCCCAGTACTTC; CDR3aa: CSASGGSPPRPQYF
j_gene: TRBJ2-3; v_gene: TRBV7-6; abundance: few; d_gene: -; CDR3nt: TGTGCCAGCAGCTTAGCGGACACACCAGATACGCAGTATTTT; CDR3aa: CASSLADTPDTQYF
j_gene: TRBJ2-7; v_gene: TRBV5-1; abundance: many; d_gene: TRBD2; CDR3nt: TGCGCCAGCAGCGAGCTAGCGGGGACCTACGAGCAGTACTTC; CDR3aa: CASSELAGTYEQYF
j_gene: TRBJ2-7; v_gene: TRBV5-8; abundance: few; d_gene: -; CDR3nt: TGTGCCAGCAGCTTGTTAGAGACAGCCCTACGGGAGCAGTACTTC; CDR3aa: CASSLLETALREQYF
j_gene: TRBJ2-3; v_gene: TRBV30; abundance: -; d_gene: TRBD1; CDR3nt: TGTGCCATTCAGGACAGGGGTTCTACAGATACGCAGTATTTT; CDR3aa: CAIQDRGSTDTQYF
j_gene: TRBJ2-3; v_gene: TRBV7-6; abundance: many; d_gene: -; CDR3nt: TGTGCCAGCAGCTTAGACTTGGGCCCCACAGATACGCAGTATTTT; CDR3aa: CASSLDLGPTDTQYF
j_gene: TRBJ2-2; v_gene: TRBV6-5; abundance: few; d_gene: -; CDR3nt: TGTGCCAGCAGTTACTGGGGCCAAACCGGGGAGCTGTTTTTT; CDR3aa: CASSYWGQTGELFF
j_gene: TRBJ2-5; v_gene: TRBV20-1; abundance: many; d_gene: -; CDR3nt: TGCAGTGCTAGAGTCGACACCGAAGAGACCCAGTACTTC; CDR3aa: CSARVDTEETQYF
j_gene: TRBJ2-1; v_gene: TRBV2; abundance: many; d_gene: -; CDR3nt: TGTGCCAGCAGTGATGATAGCGGAACATACAATGAGCAGTTCTTC; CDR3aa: CASSDDSGTYNEQFF
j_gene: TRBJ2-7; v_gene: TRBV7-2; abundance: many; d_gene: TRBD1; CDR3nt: TGTGCCAGCAGCCCACAGGGGGTCTTGACCTACGAGCAGTACTTC; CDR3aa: CASSPQGVLTYEQYF
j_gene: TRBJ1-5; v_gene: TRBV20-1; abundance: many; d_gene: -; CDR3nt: TGCAGCGGGGGGCGAAGCAATCAGCCCCAGCATTTT; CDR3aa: CSGGRSNQPQHF
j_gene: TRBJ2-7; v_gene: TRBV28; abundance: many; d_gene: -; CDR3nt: TGTGCCAGCAGTTTACCAATATCGGGGGAGCAGTACTTC; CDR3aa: CASSLPISGEQYF
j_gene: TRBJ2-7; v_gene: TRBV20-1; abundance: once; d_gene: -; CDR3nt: TGCAGTGCTAGAGCGGGTGGGACTGCTAGCGTCTACGAGCAGTACTTC; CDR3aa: CSARAGGTASVYEQYF
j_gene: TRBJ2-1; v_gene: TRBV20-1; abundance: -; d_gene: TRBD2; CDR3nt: TGCAGTGCTACGACTAGCGGAATAAACAATGAGCAGTTCTTC; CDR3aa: CSATTSGINNEQFF
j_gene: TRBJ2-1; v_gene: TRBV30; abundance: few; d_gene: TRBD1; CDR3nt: TGTGCCAGTGACAGGGTTACTGTACTGAGCTCCTACAATGAGCAGTTCTTC; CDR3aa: CASDRVTVLSSYNEQFF
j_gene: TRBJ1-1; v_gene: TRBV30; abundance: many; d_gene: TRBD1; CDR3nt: TGTGCCTGGACTCACGGGACAGACACTGAAGCTTTCTTT; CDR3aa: CAWTHGTDTEAFF
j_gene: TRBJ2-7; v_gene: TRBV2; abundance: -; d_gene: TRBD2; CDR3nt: TGTGCCAGCAAGACTAGCGGGAGCTCCTACGAGCAGCACTTC; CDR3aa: CASKTSGSSYEQHF